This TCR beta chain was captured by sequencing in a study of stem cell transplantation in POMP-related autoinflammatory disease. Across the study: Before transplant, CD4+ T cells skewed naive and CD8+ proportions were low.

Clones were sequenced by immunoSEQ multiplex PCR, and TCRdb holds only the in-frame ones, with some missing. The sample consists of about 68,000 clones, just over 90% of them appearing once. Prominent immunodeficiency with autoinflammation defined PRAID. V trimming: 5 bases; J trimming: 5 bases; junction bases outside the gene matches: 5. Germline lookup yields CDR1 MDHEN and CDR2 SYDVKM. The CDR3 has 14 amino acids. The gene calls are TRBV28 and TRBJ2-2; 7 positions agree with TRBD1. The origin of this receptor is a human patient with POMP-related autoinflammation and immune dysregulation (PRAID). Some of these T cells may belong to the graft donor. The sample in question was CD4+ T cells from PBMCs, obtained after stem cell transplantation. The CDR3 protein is CASSPTGETGELFF. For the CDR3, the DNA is TGTGCCAGCAGTCCCACAGGGGAGACCGGGGAGCTGTTTTTT.